This T cell receptor beta chain was retrieved from a study of cytomegalovirus exposure and HLA in healthy donors. Overall study findings and caveats: Despite most TCR sequences being rare, some public TCRs occurred in many donors. With later analysis, a missense DCLRE1C variant became linked to TCR beta V- and J-gene trimming.

The CDR3 consists of 15 residues. V lost 5 bases and J lost 1; bases outside the gene matches: 8. Germline V lookup: CDR1 SGHAT, CDR2 FQNNGV. Vbeta (60) and Jbeta (13) primers were used in the PCR. Repertoires were generated with immunoSEQ multiplex PCR, while TCRdb's copy carries only in-frame clones and drops some. The sample contains 150,000 to 250,000 clones, approximately 78% of which appear only once. All donors participated as healthy donors of bone marrow. Concerning this clone: Its cognate antigen is unknown.

This chain links TRBV11-2 with TRBJ2-7; TRBD2 matches at 7 bases. The TCR originated in a woman between 50 and 59 years old in good health and CMV-seropositive. Material: PBMCs. Here the CDR3 DNA reads TGTGCCAGCAGCCGGATCGCGGGAGTTTCCTACGAGCAGTACTTC. This gives the protein CASSRIAGVSYEQYF.